This T cell receptor beta chain was profiled in a study of T cell repertoires in MIS-A myocarditis. Some clones are missing from TCRdb's copy, which holds only in-frame ones; the method was immunoSEQ multiplex PCR. This repertoire shows about 10,000 clones, around 83% found once; its top ten account for roughly 28%. This CDR3 is built from 13 residues. Deletions cut 2 bases from V and 1 base from J, with 5 bases between. Germline CDR1 reads SGHTA; CDR2 reads FQGNSA. The sample holds a few counts of this clone. This sequence joins TRBV7-2 and TRBJ1-1; D unclear. The sample comprised right ventricle heart tissue obtained at autopsy. The receptor was isolated from a young man with fulminant myocarditis from multisystem inflammatory syndrome in adults (MIS-A) after COVID-19. In DNA, the CDR3 is TGTGCCAGCAGCTTAAGGGCGAACACTGAAGCTTTCTTT. Amino acid sequence: CASSLRANTEAFF.